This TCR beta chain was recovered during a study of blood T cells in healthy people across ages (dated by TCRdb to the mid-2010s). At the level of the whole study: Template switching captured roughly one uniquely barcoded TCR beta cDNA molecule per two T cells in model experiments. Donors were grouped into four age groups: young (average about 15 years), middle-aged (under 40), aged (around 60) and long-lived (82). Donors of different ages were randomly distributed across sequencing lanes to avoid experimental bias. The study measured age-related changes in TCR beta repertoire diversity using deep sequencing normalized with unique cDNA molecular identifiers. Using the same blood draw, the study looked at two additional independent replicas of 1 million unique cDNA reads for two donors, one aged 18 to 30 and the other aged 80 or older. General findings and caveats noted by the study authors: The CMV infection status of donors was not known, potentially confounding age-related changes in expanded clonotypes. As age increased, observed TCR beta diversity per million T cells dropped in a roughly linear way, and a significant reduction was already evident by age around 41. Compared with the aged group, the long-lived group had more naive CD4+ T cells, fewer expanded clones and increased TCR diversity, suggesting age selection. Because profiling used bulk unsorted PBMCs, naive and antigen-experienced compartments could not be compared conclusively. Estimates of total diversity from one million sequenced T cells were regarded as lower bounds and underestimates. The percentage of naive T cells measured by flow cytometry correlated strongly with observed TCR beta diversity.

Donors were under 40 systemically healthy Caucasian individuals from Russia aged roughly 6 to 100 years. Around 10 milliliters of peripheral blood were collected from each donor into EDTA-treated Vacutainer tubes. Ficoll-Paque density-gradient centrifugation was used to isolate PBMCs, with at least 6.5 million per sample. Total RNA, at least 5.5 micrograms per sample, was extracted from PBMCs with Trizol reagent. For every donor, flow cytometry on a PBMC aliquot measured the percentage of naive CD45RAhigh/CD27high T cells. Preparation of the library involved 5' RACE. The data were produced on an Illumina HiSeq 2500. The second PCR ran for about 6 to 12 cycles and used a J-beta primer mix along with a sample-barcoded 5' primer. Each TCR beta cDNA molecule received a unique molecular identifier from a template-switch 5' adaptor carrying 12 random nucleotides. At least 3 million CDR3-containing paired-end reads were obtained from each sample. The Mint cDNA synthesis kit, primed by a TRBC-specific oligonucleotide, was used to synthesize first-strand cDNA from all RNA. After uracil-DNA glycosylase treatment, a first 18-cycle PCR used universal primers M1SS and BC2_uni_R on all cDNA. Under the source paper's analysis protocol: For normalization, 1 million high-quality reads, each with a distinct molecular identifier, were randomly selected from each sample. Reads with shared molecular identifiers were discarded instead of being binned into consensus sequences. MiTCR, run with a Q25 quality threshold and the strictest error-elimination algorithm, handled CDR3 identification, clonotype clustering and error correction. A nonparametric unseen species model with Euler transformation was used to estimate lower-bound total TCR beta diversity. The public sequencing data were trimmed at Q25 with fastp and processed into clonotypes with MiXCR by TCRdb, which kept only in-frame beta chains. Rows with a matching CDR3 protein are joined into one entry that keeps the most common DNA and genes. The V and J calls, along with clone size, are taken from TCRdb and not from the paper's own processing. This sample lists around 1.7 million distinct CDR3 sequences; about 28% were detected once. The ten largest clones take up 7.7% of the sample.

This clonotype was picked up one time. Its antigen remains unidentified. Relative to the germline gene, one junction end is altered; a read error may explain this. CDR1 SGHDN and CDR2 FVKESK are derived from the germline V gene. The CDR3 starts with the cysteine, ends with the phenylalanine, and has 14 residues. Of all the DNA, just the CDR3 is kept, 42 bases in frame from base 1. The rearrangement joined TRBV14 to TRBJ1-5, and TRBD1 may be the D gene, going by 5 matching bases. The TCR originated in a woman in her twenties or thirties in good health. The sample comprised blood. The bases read TGTGCCAGCAACCAAGCGGGGGGGAATCAGCCCCAGCATTTT. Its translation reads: CASNQAGGNQPQHF.